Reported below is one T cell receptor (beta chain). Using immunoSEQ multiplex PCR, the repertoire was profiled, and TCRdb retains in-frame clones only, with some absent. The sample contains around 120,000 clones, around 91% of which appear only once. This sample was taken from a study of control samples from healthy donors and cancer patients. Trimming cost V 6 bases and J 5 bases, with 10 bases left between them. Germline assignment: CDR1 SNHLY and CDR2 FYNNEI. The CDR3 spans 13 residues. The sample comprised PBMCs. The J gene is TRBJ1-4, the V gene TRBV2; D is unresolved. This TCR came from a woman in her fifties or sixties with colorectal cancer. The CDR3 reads CASRSMRNEKLFF. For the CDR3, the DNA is TGTGCCAGCAGATCTATGAGGAATGAAAAACTGTTTTTT.